This record concerns one T cell receptor (beta chain) sequence. Its matching antigen is unknown. The record originates from a study of post-analysis software for immune sequencing data. Whole-study context: The patients showed relapsing-remitting, secondary progressive and progressive-relapsing multiple sclerosis courses. Findings and limits, study-wide: In patients, TRBV5-6, TRBV5-1 and TRBV20-1 belonged to several TRBV segments found more frequently than in controls. Patients with multiple sclerosis recorded significantly lower normalized Chao1 diversity than controls, the study found.

This CDR3 spans 17 amino acids. CDR1 SGHAT and CDR2 FQNNGV come from the germline V gene. Trimming took 5 bases from V and 4 from J, leaving 21 bases between them. The TCR beta cDNA libraries contained unique molecular identifiers. One entry per CDR3 protein results from TCRdb running MiXCR on the PCR reads. Among 650,000 to 850,000 distinct CDR3 sequences, around 45% were seen once, and the ten largest hold roughly 4.4%. The receptor was isolated from a girl aged 5 to 17 with multiple sclerosis. The chain carries TRBV11-2 and TRBJ2-1, with D possibly being TRBD2 (7 bases). Sequenced sample: blood. CDR3 sequence: CASSLKAWGGRYNEQFF. The CDR3 DNA sequence: TGTGCCAGCAGCCTAAAAGCTTGGGGGGGGCGATACAATGAGCAGTTCTTC.